The 27 T cell receptor beta chains presented below share a single source sample, sequenced in a study of T cells in Graves' hyperthyroidism and ophthalmopathy. Amplification of TCR beta CDR3 regions was performed using RNA transcripts as template. HTBI primers drove first-round RT-PCR of the TCR CDR3. TCRdb itself ran the multiplex PCR reads through MiXCR, one entry per CDR3 protein. The data hold hundreds of thousands of distinct CDR3 sequences, with about 20% observed a single time. Specimen: blood. Source of these receptors: a man aged 25 to 45 with Graves' ophthalmopathy.

This clonotype was seen a few times. V usage is TRBV2 and J usage is TRBJ2-2; a possible D gene is TRBD1 (5 bases). The CDR3 runs 15 residues. The V end was cut by 6 bases, the J end by 1 base, with 12 bases between. Germline assignment: CDR1 SNHLY and CDR2 FYNNEI. The CDR3 protein is CASSLQALNTGELFF. CDR3 in DNA: TGTGCCAGCAGCTTACAGGCCTTGAACACCGGGGAGCTGTTTTTT.

Only a few counts were recorded for this clonotype. The chain links TRBV30 to TRBJ2-5; D tentatively reads TRBD1 or TRBD2 (6 bases each). Trimming cost V 1 base and J 5 bases, with 14 bases left between them. The CDR3 extends over 14 amino acids. Germline CDR1 GTSNPN, CDR2 SVGIG (reference sequence). CDR3: CAWSDSWGAETQYF. The CDR3 DNA reads TGTGCCTGGAGTGACTCCTGGGGGGCGGAGACCCAGTACTTC.

This clonotype was seen only a few times. The chain uses TRBV20-1 and TRBJ2-1; tentatively, D is TRBD2 (6 bases). CDR1 is DFQATT and CDR2 is SNEGSKA in the germline V gene (reference sequence). Trimming left V 6 bases short and J 0 bases short, with 15 bases between. The CDR3 has 15 amino acids. CDR3 amino acids: CSAPSSDSSYNEQFF. The CDR3 region has the DNA TGCAGTGCGCCTTCTAGCGATAGCTCCTACAATGAGCAGTTCTTC.

Ten or more counts support this clonotype. The chain employs TRBV11-2 and TRBJ1-3; no clear D. CDR1 SGHAT and CDR2 FQNNGV come from the germline V gene. The V gene lost 7 bases and the J gene lost 4 bases, with 17 bases spanning the gap. The CDR3 length is 15 residues. DNA for the CDR3: TGTGCCAGCAACCCAAACCTAGCGCGGGGAAACACCATATATTTT. Protein product: CASNPNLARGNTIYF.

This clonotype was recorded many times. J is TRBJ2-7 and V is TRBV7-3; the match to TRBD2 covers 14 bases. CDR1 SGHTA and CDR2 FQGTGA come from the germline V gene. The CDR3 spans 16 residues. With 6 bases clipped from V and 5 bases from J, the junction kept 9 bases outside the gene matches. The CDR3 region is CASSPSGLAGGNEQYF. In nucleotides, the CDR3 is TGTGCCAGCAGTCCTTCAGGACTAGCGGGGGGAAACGAGCAGTACTTC. Complete variable domain (other parts from reference TRBV7-3 and TRBJ2-7): GAGVSQTPSNKVTEKGKYVELRCDPISGHTALYWYRQSLGQGPEFLIYFQGTGAADDSGLPNDRFFAVRPEGSVSTLKIQRTERGDSAVYLCASSPSGLAGGNEQYFGPGTRLTVT.

This clonotype has a handful of counts. This rearrangement joins TRBV7-2 to TRBJ2-7, with 9 bases identical to TRBD2. This CDR3 comprises 14 residues. Unmatched junction bases numbered 7, after V lost 5 bases and J lost 5 bases. The germline V gene has CDR1 SGHTA and CDR2 FQGNSA. CDR3 nucleotide sequence: TGTGCCAGCAGCCCTCTAGCGGGAATCGACGAGCAGTACTTC. Translation: CASSPLAGIDEQYF.

V usage is TRBV4-3 and J usage is TRBJ2-7, with TRBD2 as a possible D gene (6 bases). Per the germline V gene, CDR1 is LGHNA and CDR2 is YSLEER. Trimming pared 0 bases from V and 6 bases from J, leaving 12 bases between. The CDR3 consists of 14 residues. The CDR3 DNA reads TGCGCCAGCAGCCAAGATCAGATGGGGGGCGAGCAGTACTTC. This translates into CASSQDQMGGEQYF.

This clonotype was observed a few times. The chain's CDR3 is CASSPGTGKTPRDEQYF. The CDR3, as DNA: TGTGCCAGCAGTCCAGGGACAGGGAAGACCCCGAGGGACGAGCAGTACTTC. The gene calls are TRBV28 and TRBJ2-7; TRBD1 agrees at 9 bases. Germline assignment: CDR1 MDHEN and CDR2 SYDVKM. The ends lost 5 bases at V and 5 bases at J; junction bases unmatched: 16. The CDR3 consists of 17 residues.

The chain joins TRBV20-1 to TRBJ2-1; D is unclear. The CDR3 contains 13 residues. V lost 3 bases, J lost 2 bases, and 8 bases lay in between. The germline V gene has CDR1 DFQATT and CDR2 SNEGSKA (reference sequence). The CDR3 DNA reads TGCAGTGCTAGTGGCGGAACCTACAATGAGCAGTTCTTC. The encoded protein is CSASGGTYNEQFF.

This clonotype was seen at least ten times. The CDR3 DNA sequence: TGCGCCAGCAGCTTGGGAGTATCAGGGAATCAGCCCCAGCATTTT. Residues: CASSLGVSGNQPQHF. The genes are TRBV5-1 and TRBJ1-5; possibly TRBD1 for D (5 bases). Trimming shortened V by 0 bases and J by 4 bases, and 11 bases separated the two germline ends. CDR3 size: 15 residues. Looked up from germline, CDR1 is SGHRS and CDR2 is YFSETQ.

This clonotype was detected many times. The chain combines TRBV2 with TRBJ1-5; D is possibly TRBD1 (6 bases). The CDR3 sequence is 13 residues long. The ends were cut back, 8 bases at V and 4 bases at J, with 12 bases in the middle. Germline V gives CDR1 SNHLY, CDR2 FYNNEI. The CDR3 DNA sequence: TGTGCCAGCCGCATAGACAGGAATCAGCCCCAGCATTTT. Translating it yields CASRIDRNQPQHF.

This clonotype was seen many times. This chain connects TRBV20-1 to TRBJ2-7; D ambiguous. V lost 1 base and J 2 bases, leaving 6 bases between the germline ends. The CDR3 contains 12 residues. From germline, CDR1 is DFQATT and CDR2 SNEGSKA (reference sequence). The DNA of the CDR3 is TGCAGTGCTAGAGTCAGACCCTACGAGCAGTACTTC. Translation: CSARVRPYEQYF.

Ten or more counts support this clonotype. The genes are TRBV2 and TRBJ2-1; D remains unclear. The CDR3 totals 11 residues. CDR1 is SNHLY and CDR2 is FYNNEI in the germline V gene. Deletions cut 6 bases from V and 5 bases from J, with 5 bases between. The CDR3 DNA follows: TGTGCCAGCAGGAGTAACAATGAGCAGTTCTTC. This gives the protein CASRSNNEQFF. Together with reference TRBV2 and TRBJ2-1, the CDR3 gives the full variable domain: EPEVTQTPSHQVTQMGQEVILRCVPISNHLYFYWYRQILGQKVEFLVSFYNNEISEKSEIFDDQFSVERPDGSNFTLKIRSTKLEDSAMYFCASRSNNEQFFGPGTRLTVL.

This clonotype was seen a handful of times. The J gene is TRBJ2-1, the V gene TRBV9, with D hard to call. Trimming took 3 bases from V and 4 from J, leaving 14 bases between them. There are 15 residues in the CDR3. Germline V gene data show CDR1 as SGDLS and CDR2 as YYNGEE. The CDR3 region has the DNA TGTGCCAGCAGCGCCGGGCCCTCCCCTTACAATGAGCAGTTCTTC. Its translation: CASSAGPSPYNEQFF.

The J gene is TRBJ2-7, the V gene TRBV30, with D perhaps TRBD2 (7 bases). Trimming shortened V by 3 bases and J by 7 bases, and 19 bases separated the two germline ends. Germline assignment: CDR1 GTSNPN and CDR2 SVGIG (reference sequence). The CDR3 spans 14 residues. The CDR3 bases are TGTGCCTGGAGCTATGGGGGGGGGCGCGGGGAGCAGTACTTC. This gives the protein CAWSYGGGRGEQYF.

This clonotype was picked up many times. The V and J genes are TRBV28 and TRBJ1-5; tentatively, D is TRBD1 (5 bases). Looked up from germline, CDR1 is MDHEN and CDR2 is SYDVKM. CDR3 size: 18 residues. Trimming took 3 bases from V and 5 from J, leaving 23 bases between them. Written as DNA, the CDR3 is TGTGCCAGCAGTTTCCGTTGGGCAGGGAGCGGCGGATATCAGCCCCAGCATTTT. Amino acid sequence: CASSFRWAGSGGYQPQHF.

CDR3 nucleotides: TGTGCCAGCAGTGCCGGACAGGGGGCTGGAAACACCATATATTTT. As protein: CASSAGQGAGNTIYF. V is TRBV27 and J is TRBJ1-3, with 10 positions matching TRBD1. The V gene's germline CDR1 is MNHEY and CDR2 SMNVEV (reference sequence). J lost 2 bases, V lost 5 bases, and 3 bases had no gene match. The CDR3 consists of 15 residues.

Remarks on this clonotype: A single base separates this from a much larger clone, so it may be a read error. CDR3 nucleotide sequence: TGTGCCAGCTCACGGGGACAGCAAGAGACCCAGTACTTC. This gives the protein CASSRGQQETQYF. V and J are TRBV18 and TRBJ2-5, with 7 bases aligning to TRBD1. CDR1 and CDR2 from the germline V gene are KGHSH and LQKENI. This CDR3 spans 13 amino acids. The V gene end was trimmed by 4 bases and the J gene end by 2 bases; junction bases not matched to a gene: 1.

The chain has TRBV7-9 and TRBJ1-1, with D possibly being TRBD1 (6 bases). Germline loops: CDR1 SEHNR, CDR2 FQNEAQ (reference sequence). The CDR3 spans 13 residues. Between the trimmed V and J ends, which lost 7 bases and 2 bases, there was a span of 11 bases. The CDR3 DNA is TGTGCCAGCACCAGGGGAGGCAACACTGAAGCTTTCTTT. The encoded protein is CASTRGGNTEAFF.

This clonotype was observed a single time. A much larger clonotype is one base distant, so this may be a read error. This chain joins TRBV11-2 and TRBJ2-7; unclear D gene. Germline values: CDR1 SGHAT, CDR2 FQNNGV. The length of the CDR3 is 14 residues. V lost 0 bases and J lost 0, with 6 bases in between. CDR3 bases: TGTGCCAGCAGCTTAGAGAGTAACTCCTACGAGCAGTACTTC. Amino acids: CASSLESNSYEQYF.

CDR3 in DNA: TGTGCCAGCAAGCTTGGGACAGTAAATGAAAAACTGTTTTTT. Translating it yields CASKLGTVNEKLFF. The chain uses TRBV6-1 and TRBJ1-4; 7 nucleotides match TRBD1. The CDR3 contains 14 residues. The junction had 7 bases not matched to a gene; V was cut back by 7 bases and J by 5 bases. Germline-derived CDR1 and CDR2 are MNHNS and SASEGT.

The chain employs TRBV19 and TRBJ2-7; maybe TRBD2 (6 bases). V was clipped by 4 bases and J by 8 bases, with 15 bases between them. The CDR3 totals 13 residues. The germline V gene has CDR1 LNHDA and CDR2 SQIVND (reference sequence). CDR3 amino acids: CASSKPPGEQQYF. CDR3 coding DNA: TGTGCCAGTAGTAAGCCCCCGGGAGAACAGCAGTACTTC.

This clonotype has only a few counts. The chain carries TRBV29-1 and TRBJ2-1; 14 bases are shared with TRBD2. CDR3 length: 16 residues. V was pared by 4 bases and J by 6 bases, with 8 bases of the junction left unmatched. Germline loops: CDR1 SQVTM, CDR2 ANQGSEA. CDR3 DNA sequence: TGCAGCGTTGTCCGACTAGCGGGAGGGTTGGGCAATGAGCAGTTCTTC. Residues: CSVVRLAGGLGNEQFF.

Of note for this clonotype: A much larger clone is a single base away; this may be a read error. The V gene is TRBV7-9, the J gene TRBJ2-1; D possibly corresponds to TRBD2 (6 bases). Trimming pared 0 bases from V and 5 bases from J, leaving 17 bases between. Germline values: CDR1 SEHNR, CDR2 FQNEAQ (reference sequence). The CDR3 contains 17 residues. The CDR3 region is CASSLAWAGKRHNEQFF. CDR3 nucleotides: TGTGCCAGCAGCTTAGCGTGGGCGGGAAAGAGGCACAATGAGCAGTTCTTC.

This clonotype was found many times. The chain joins TRBV10-3 to TRBJ2-7; possible D gene TRBD1, 6 bases. Germline CDR1 is ENHRY and CDR2 is SYGVKD. V lost 2 bases to trimming and J lost 3 bases, with 11 bases between them. CDR3 size: 14 residues. CDR3 in amino acids: CAISETGHYYEQYF. DNA of the CDR3: TGTGCCATCAGTGAGACGGGACACTACTACGAGCAGTACTTC.

This clonotype was counted many times. V usage is TRBV18 and J usage is TRBJ2-3; D not resolved. Between the trimmed V and J ends, which lost 2 bases and 2 bases, there was a span of 5 bases. Germline V gene sequence: CDR1 KGHSH, CDR2 LQKENI. This CDR3 has 13 residues. The CDR3 spells CASSPSDTDTQYF. As DNA, the CDR3 is TGTGCCAGCTCACCATCTGACACAGATACGCAGTATTTT. The entire variable domain, with the rest obtained from reference TRBV18 and TRBJ2-3, is as follows: NAGVMQNPRHLVRRRGQEARLRCSPMKGHSHVYWYRQLPEEGLKFMVYLQKENIIDESGMPKERFSAEFPKEGPSILRIQQVVRGDSAAYFCASSPSDTDTQYFGPGTRLTVL.

This clonotype was seen many times. The chain combines TRBV20-1 with TRBJ2-7; TRBD2 matches at 13 bases. CDR1 is DFQATT, CDR2 SNEGSKA, per germline (reference sequence). The length of the CDR3 is 14 residues. Trimming cost V 7 bases and J 5 bases; bases outside gene matches: 8. The CDR3 reads CSGLGTSGIDEQYF. The DNA for the CDR3 is TGCAGTGGGCTGGGGACTAGCGGGATAGACGAGCAGTACTTC.